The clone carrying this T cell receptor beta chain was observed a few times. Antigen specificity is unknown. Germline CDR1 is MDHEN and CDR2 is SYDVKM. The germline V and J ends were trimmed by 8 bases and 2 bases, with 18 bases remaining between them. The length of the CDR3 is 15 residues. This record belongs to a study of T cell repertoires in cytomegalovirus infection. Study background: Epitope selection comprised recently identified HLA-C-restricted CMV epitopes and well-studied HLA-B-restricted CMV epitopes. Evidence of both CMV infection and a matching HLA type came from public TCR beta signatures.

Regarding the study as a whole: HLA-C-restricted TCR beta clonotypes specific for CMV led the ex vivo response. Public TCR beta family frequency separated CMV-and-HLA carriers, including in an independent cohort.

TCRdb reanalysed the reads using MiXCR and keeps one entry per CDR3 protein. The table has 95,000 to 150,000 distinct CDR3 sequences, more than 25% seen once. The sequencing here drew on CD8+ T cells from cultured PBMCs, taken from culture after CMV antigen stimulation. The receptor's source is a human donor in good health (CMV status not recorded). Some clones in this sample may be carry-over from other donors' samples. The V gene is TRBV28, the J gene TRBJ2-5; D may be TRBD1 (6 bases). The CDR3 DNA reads TGTGCCAGCGCCGCGCTGACAGGTTTACAAGAGACCCAGTACTTC. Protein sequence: CASAALTGLQETQYF. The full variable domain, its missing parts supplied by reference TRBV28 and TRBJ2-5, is DVKVTQSSRYLVKRTGEKVFLECVQDMDHENMFWYRQDPGLGLRLIYFSYDVKMKEKGDIPEGYSVSREKKERFSLILESASTNQTSMYLCASAALTGLQETQYFGPGTRLLVL.